The present T cell receptor (beta chain) was sequenced within a study of T cells expressing NK-cell markers. From its re-call of the 5' RACE reads, TCRdb lists each CDR3 protein once, without DNA. The table counts 400,000 to 450,000 distinct CDR3 sequences; 7.3% lies in the top ten. This receptor was taken from a woman aged 18 to 69 in good health. Source material: blood T cells: a sorted CD56 or NKG2C T cell subset, CD4+ or CD8+ T cells, or bulk PBMC T cells (not recorded which).

The CDR3 spells CASSPSSFSSYNEQFF. The rearrangement joins TRBV7-9 to TRBJ2-1; lacking DNA, the TRBD2 call made by TCRdb goes unchecked. This CDR3 comprises 16 residues. Looked up from germline, CDR1 is SEHNR and CDR2 is FQNEAQ (reference sequence).